Sequencing of this T cell receptor (beta chain) was carried out in a study of blood T cell repertoires in COVID-19. For the study at large: The United States, Italy and Spain supplied acute and convalescent COVID-19 samples. T cells, B-cell-depleted T cells, or PBMCs supplied cDNA or gDNA.

Original processing methods: Amplified reference gene primers provided the basis for estimating nucleated cell counts. This table comes from immunoSEQ multiplex PCR, and its TCRdb copy is limited to in-frame clones, with some not included. That table supplies the V and J calls and clone size; D and trimming were determined from the DNA. The table has tens of thousands of clones, 70% to 90% seen once; the top ten hold roughly 15%. Sequencing was carried out using peripheral blood. This sequence was found in a woman aged 70-85 years with acute or convalescent COVID-19.

Here the CDR3 DNA reads TGTGCCAGCAGCCAACTAGCGGGAGGTTACAATGAGCAGTTCTTC. This codes for CASSQLAGGYNEQFF. This rearrangement joins TRBV6-2 or TRBV6-3 to TRBJ2-1; 12 bases align to TRBD2. Germline-derived CDR1 and CDR2 are MNHEY and SVGEGT. Trimming at V came to 6 bases and at J to 4 bases, leaving 4 bases not matched to a gene. The CDR3 contains 15 residues.